Below, 3 T cell receptor beta chains from the same sample are listed, as sequenced in a study of CD8 T cells in ankylosing spondylitis. Study-wide results and caveats: A TCR beta motif made of fewer than ten highly homologous variants seemed typical of ankylosing spondylitis blood.

Via MiXCR, TCRdb re-called the 5' RACE reads, giving one row per CDR3 protein. The sample includes about 510,000 distinct CDR3 sequences, roughly 5.2% of them seen just once. What these receptors recognize is not known. Specimen: blood, either unsorted or a sorted T cell fraction (not recorded which). The receptor set was obtained from a male donor with ankylosing spondylitis.

This clonotype has ten or more counts. This chain links TRBV5-1 with TRBJ2-3; tentatively, D is TRBD1 (5 bases). V was clipped by 0 bases and J by 1 base, with 12 bases between them. This CDR3 is 16 amino acids long. The germline CDR1 and CDR2 sequences are SGHRS and YFSETQ. Here the CDR3 reads CASSLGITGGTDTQYF. As DNA, the CDR3 is TGCGCCAGCAGCTTGGGGATCACAGGCGGCACAGATACGCAGTATTTT.

This clonotype was detected only a few times. The chain links TRBV11-3 to TRBJ2-1; D ambiguous. V gave up 5 bases and J gave up 4 bases, with 15 bases separating them. The germline CDR1 and CDR2 sequences are SGHNT and YENEEA. The CDR3 has 15 residues. In DNA, the CDR3 is TGTGCCAGCAGCCTCTTCCGGGCGCCTTACAATGAGCAGTTCTTC. Protein sequence: CASSLFRAPYNEQFF.

In its sample, this clonotype was seen many times. The chain joins TRBV6-2 or TRBV6-3 to TRBJ1-1; D is possibly TRBD1 (6 bases). Germline V gives CDR1 MNHEY, CDR2 SVGEGT. The CDR3 totals 11 residues. The V gene lost 5 bases and the J gene lost 11 bases, with 12 bases spanning the gap. CDR3 sequence: CASSNGTRAFF. In nucleotides, the CDR3 is TGTGCCAGCAGTAACGGGACAAGGGCTTTCTTT.